Below are 31 T cell receptor beta chains sequenced from a single sample in a study of beta chain features in type 1 diabetes. Every bit of the isolated RNA underwent reverse transcription, so sequencing read expressed TCRB transcripts. Assay used: immunoSEQ multiplex PCR; TCRdb lists only in-frame clones, some missing. The data contain some 360,000 clones, about 18% of them seen just once; the ten biggest clones take up approximately 0.046%. Sequences were obtained from naive CD4+ T cells from blood. The receptors shown here come from a woman aged 18-35 years in good health.

This chain's CDR3 is CASSPASGRASVQFF. The CDR3 DNA is TGTGCCAGCAGTCCCGCTAGCGGGAGGGCCTCCGTGCAGTTCTTC. V is TRBV7-9 and J is TRBJ2-1; 12 nucleotides line up with TRBD2. Looked up from germline, CDR1 is SEHNR and CDR2 is FQNEAQ (reference sequence). V trimming: 6 bases; J trimming: 12 bases; junction bases outside the gene matches: 12. This CDR3 has 15 residues.

The chain is built from TRBV11-2 and TRBJ1-6; possible D gene TRBD1, 6 bases. The germline V and J ends were trimmed by 2 bases and 7 bases, with 15 bases remaining between them. CDR1 and CDR2 (germline): SGHAT, FQNNGV. The CDR3 totals 16 residues. The CDR3 nucleotides are TGTGCCAGCAGCTTAACCGTTGACACAGGGAATTCACCCCTCCACTTT. As protein: CASSLTVDTGNSPLHF.

This clone turned up a few times. DNA of the CDR3: TGTGCCAGCAGCGTGTTTTCTAGCGGTCCGCTAGGGGATACGCAGTATTTT. It is translated as CASSVFSSGPLGDTQYF. V gene TRBV9 combines with J gene TRBJ2-3; 7 nucleotides match TRBD2. Germline V CDR1 and CDR2: SGDLS, YYNGEE. Trimming cost V 2 bases and J 6 bases; bases outside gene matches: 15. The CDR3 consists of 17 residues. The whole variable domain, remainder taken from reference TRBV9 and TRBJ2-3, is DSGVTQTPKHLITATGQRVTLRCSPRSGDLSVYWYQQSLDQGLQFLIQYYNGEERAKGNILERFSAQQFPDLHSELNLSSLELGDSALYFCASSVFSSGPLGDTQYFGPGTRLTVL.

The rearrangement joins TRBV7-9 to TRBJ2-1, with TRBD1 matching over 9 bases. This CDR3 has 13 amino acids. V shed 2 bases, J shed 9 bases, and the junction held 2 bases outside the gene matches. Germline values: CDR1 SEHNR, CDR2 FQNEAQ (reference sequence). CDR3 in amino acids: CASSLTGGSEQFF. The CDR3 DNA sequence: TGTGCCAGCAGCTTAACAGGGGGCAGTGAGCAGTTCTTC.

The J gene is TRBJ1-5, the V gene TRBV30, with D tentatively TRBD1 (6 bases). The CDR3 totals 14 residues. Germline V gene data show CDR1 as GTSNPN and CDR2 as SVGIG (reference sequence). V was shortened by 5 bases and J by 7 bases, with 18 bases between the two germline ends. CDR3 in amino acids: CAWSLGRGFQPQHF. CDR3 nucleotide sequence: TGTGCCTGGTCCCTTGGCAGGGGTTTCCAGCCCCAGCATTTT.

This clone was detected a few times. V and J are TRBV7-2 and TRBJ1-2; D may be TRBD1 (5 bases). Trimming took 5 bases from V and 4 from J, leaving 23 bases between them. CDR3 length equals 17 residues. CDR1 and CDR2 (germline): SGHTA, FQGNSA. The CDR3 sequence is CASSPGRDGKLPYGYTF. The CDR3, as DNA: TGTGCCAGCAGCCCGGGGCGGGACGGCAAATTACCCTATGGCTACACCTTC.

The genes are TRBV28 and TRBJ2-1, with TRBD2 identical over 8 bases. Unmatched junction bases numbered 5, after V lost 3 bases and J lost 4 bases. Germline CDR1 reads MDHEN; CDR2 reads SYDVKM. The CDR3 is 15 residues long. The CDR3, as DNA: TGTGCCAGCAGTTTGACGCTAGCGGGTTACAATGAGCAGTTCTTC. This sequence encodes CASSLTLAGYNEQFF.

This clone has more than one count but fewer than ten. The V and J genes are TRBV5-4 and TRBJ2-7; TRBD2 matches 8 bases. The CDR3 covers 13 residues. Germline V gives CDR1 SGHNT, CDR2 YYREEE (reference sequence). V was clipped by 2 bases and J by 3 bases; unmatched bases: 1. CDR3: CASSFAGGYEQYF. CDR3 coding DNA: TGTGCCAGCAGCTTTGCGGGAGGCTACGAGCAGTACTTC.

The CDR3 DNA sequence: TGCGCCAGCAGGGGGAGCGGACTCACAGATACGCAGTATTTT. Its protein product is CASRGSGLTDTQYF. This chain connects TRBV5-1 to TRBJ2-3; possible D gene TRBD2, 5 bases. Deletions cut 5 bases from V and 2 bases from J, with 12 bases between. The CDR3 is 14 residues long. Germline assignment: CDR1 SGHRS and CDR2 YFSETQ. The complete variable domain, with remaining parts taken from reference TRBV5-1 and TRBJ2-3, reads KAGVTQTPRYLIKTRGQQVTLSCSPISGHRSVSWYQQTPGQGLQFLFEYFSETQRNKGNFPGRFSGRQFSNSRSEMNVSTLELGDSALYLCASRGSGLTDTQYFGPGTRLTVL.

CDR3 in amino acids: CASSFNQGFEAFF. CDR3 coding DNA: TGTGCCAGCAGCTTTAATCAGGGCTTTGAAGCTTTCTTT. The rearrangement joins TRBV7-2 to TRBJ1-1, with D perhaps TRBD1 (5 bases). Germline loops: CDR1 SGHTA, CDR2 FQGNSA. Trimming stripped 3 bases from V and 7 bases from J, with 12 bases between. There are 13 residues in the CDR3.

The chain is built from TRBV18 and TRBJ2-2; 14 bases align to TRBD2. The length of the CDR3 is 15 residues. Germline CDR1 KGHSH, CDR2 LQKENI. V dropped 6 bases and J dropped 5; count of bases not matched to a gene: 2. The CDR3 DNA sequence: TGTGCCAGCTCGCGGACTAGCGGGAGGACCGGGGAGCTGTTTTTT. Translated, it gives CASSRTSGRTGELFF.

The J gene is TRBJ2-1, the V gene TRBV7-2; 12 nucleotides match TRBD1. The CDR3 sequence is 15 residues long. Losses at the gene ends were 1 base for V and 8 bases for J; bases not matched to a gene: 3. Germline values: CDR1 SGHTA, CDR2 FQGNSA. The DNA of the CDR3 is TGTGCCAGCAGCTTAGGGGACAGGGGGCCAGATGAGCAGTTCTTC. The encoded protein is CASSLGDRGPDEQFF.

This clone was observed a handful of times. As DNA, the CDR3 is TGCGCCAGCAGCTTGGTCTTCGGGGGCTCCTACGAGCAGTACTTC. This translates into CASSLVFGGSYEQYF. V usage is TRBV5-1 and J usage is TRBJ2-7, with a tentative D call TRBD2 (6 bases). The CDR3 runs to 15 residues. The V end lost 0 bases, the J end lost 0 bases, and 10 bases lay between the germline ends. CDR1 and CDR2 (germline): SGHRS, YFSETQ.

This sequence joins TRBV7-2 and TRBJ1-1; 11 nucleotides agree with TRBD1. CDR3 length: 15 residues. Germline lookup yields CDR1 SGHTA and CDR2 FQGNSA. V lost 4 bases to trimming and J lost 7 bases; unmatched junction nucleotides: 8. CDR3 protein: CASSSDRGPGIEAFF. The CDR3 nucleotides are TGTGCCAGCAGCTCGGACAGGGGGCCGGGAATTGAAGCTTTCTTT.

This clone was counted a few times. The J gene is TRBJ2-7, the V gene TRBV6-6; 7 positions agree with TRBD2. V trimming: 2 bases; J trimming: 5 bases; junction bases outside the gene matches: 12. The germline CDR1 and CDR2 sequences are MNHNY and SVGAGI (reference sequence). The CDR3 runs 16 residues. CDR3 sequence reads: CASSYPPGGSTHEQYF. The CDR3 bases are TGTGCCAGCAGTTACCCCCCTGGCGGGAGTACCCACGAGCAGTACTTC.

The rearrangement links TRBV29-1 to TRBJ2-5; D unclear. Germline V gene data show CDR1 as SQVTM and CDR2 as ANQGSEA. Trimming took 2 bases from V and 4 from J, leaving 8 bases between them. This CDR3 spans 12 amino acids. The CDR3: CSVERRGETQYF. Here the CDR3 DNA reads TGCAGCGTTGAAAGGAGAGGAGAGACCCAGTACTTC.

This clone appeared a single time. V usage is TRBV9 and J usage is TRBJ1-1, with TRBD1 as a possible D gene (5 bases). Germline lookup yields CDR1 SGDLS and CDR2 YYNGEE. Trimming removed 3 bases at V and 6 bases at J, with 15 bases between. The CDR3 extends over 14 amino acids. The CDR3 DNA is TGTGCCAGCAGCGGGGATCGGAAGGGGCCTGAAGCTTTCTTT. As protein: CASSGDRKGPEAFF.

Here the CDR3 reads CASTPTDNSYEQYF. The CDR3 DNA reads as TGTGCCAGCACGCCTACAGATAACTCCTACGAGCAGTACTTC. The chain combines TRBV2 with TRBJ2-7; D remains ambiguous. V was shortened by 7 bases and J by 0 bases, with 13 bases between the two germline ends. In germline, CDR1 is SNHLY, CDR2 FYNNEI. This CDR3 has 14 amino acids. Variable domain in full (rest from reference TRBV2 and TRBJ2-7): EPEVTQTPSHQVTQMGQEVILRCVPISNHLYFYWYRQILGQKVEFLVSFYNNEISEKSEIFDDQFSVERPDGSNFTLKIRSTKLEDSAMYFCASTPTDNSYEQYFGPGTRLTVT.

The chain is built from TRBV12-5 and TRBJ1-1; tentative D call: TRBD1 (5 bases). V gave up 5 bases and J gave up 4 bases, with 14 bases separating them. The CDR3 contains 14 residues. Looked up from germline, CDR1 is LGHNT and CDR2 is FRNRAP. As DNA, the CDR3 is TGTGCTAGTGGTCCGGGACTCACGAGCACTGAAGCTTTCTTT. As protein: CASGPGLTSTEAFF.

This clone was seen more than once but under ten times. The chain links TRBV2 to TRBJ1-2, with TRBD1 matching 9 bases. CDR1 and CDR2 (germline): SNHLY, FYNNEI. The CDR3 runs to 14 residues. Trimming cost V 4 bases and J 7 bases; bases outside gene matches: 7. Here the CDR3 DNA reads TGTGCCAGCAGTGGGGTGACAGGGGGAGTTGGCTACACCTTC. Translated: CASSGVTGGVGYTF. Filled out from reference TRBV2 and TRBJ1-2, the complete variable domain reads EPEVTQTPSHQVTQMGQEVILRCVPISNHLYFYWYRQILGQKVEFLVSFYNNEISEKSEIFDDQFSVERPDGSNFTLKIRSTKLEDSAMYFCASSGVTGGVGYTFGSGTRLTVV.

The rearrangement joins TRBV11-3 to TRBJ2-5; D unclear. Germline CDR1 and CDR2: SGHNT and YENEEA. The CDR3 has 14 residues. V lost 0 bases, J lost 5 bases, and 10 bases lay in between. The CDR3 coding sequence is TGTGCCAGCAGCTTAGAGGGCCTCCGGGAGACCCAGTACTTC. Protein: CASSLEGLRETQYF.

V is TRBV10-3 and J is TRBJ2-1, with TRBD2 identical over 8 bases. V lost 5 bases to trimming and J lost 8 bases; unmatched junction nucleotides: 5. Germline V gene lookup returns CDR1 ENHRY and CDR2 SYGVKD. There are 13 residues in the CDR3. The CDR3 DNA reads TGTGCCATCAGTAGCGGGAGTCTGGATGAGCAGTTCTTC. It yields the protein CAISSGSLDEQFF.

The chain links TRBV19 to TRBJ1-5; no clear D gene. The V gene's germline CDR1 is LNHDA and CDR2 SQIVND (reference sequence). CDR3 length equals 13 residues. The V end lost 2 bases, the J end lost 4 bases, and 6 bases lay between the germline ends. The CDR3 reads CASSISGNQPQHF. The CDR3 coding sequence is TGTGCCAGTAGTATATCGGGGAATCAGCCCCAGCATTTT. Based on the CDR3 plus reference TRBV19 and TRBJ1-5, the full variable domain is DGGITQSPKYLFRKEGQNVTLSCEQNLNHDAMYWYRQDPGQGLRLIYYSQIVNDFQKGDIAEGYSVSREKKESFPLTVTSAQKNPTAFYLCASSISGNQPQHFGDGTRLSIL.

This clone occurred a few times. CDR3 sequence: CTSSLPPGWRGGGETQYF. The CDR3 DNA reads TGCACCAGCAGCCTCCCCCCGGGATGGCGGGGGGGTGGGGAGACCCAGTACTTC. The chain recombines TRBV1 with TRBJ2-5; the table names TRBD2, a call not compared with the DNA. TRBV1 is assigned pseudogene status. This CDR3 has 18 residues.

The chain recombines TRBV18 with TRBJ2-5; 8 nucleotides agree with TRBD2. V gave up 5 bases and J gave up 5 bases; unmatched junction bases: 1. CDR1 KGHSH and CDR2 LQKENI come from the germline V gene. The CDR3 runs to 12 residues. The CDR3 protein is CASSSSGETQYF. DNA for the CDR3: TGTGCCAGCTCATCTAGCGGGGAGACCCAGTACTTC.

This clone has just a few counts. The chain combines TRBV13 with TRBJ2-7; D is unresolved. This CDR3 has 14 residues. V lost 8 bases and J lost 2, with 16 bases in between. Germline V gene sequence: CDR1 PRHDT, CDR2 FYEKMQ (reference sequence). CDR3 protein: CASHRQDWPYEQYF. Here the CDR3 DNA reads TGTGCCAGCCATCGGCAGGATTGGCCCTACGAGCAGTACTTC.

V and J are TRBV11-2 and TRBJ2-2; D ambiguous. In germline, CDR1 is SGHAT, CDR2 FQNNGV. Deletions cut 5 bases from V and 4 bases from J, with 8 bases between. This CDR3 contains 13 residues. For the CDR3, the DNA is TGTGCCAGCAGCCCCGGTCTCACCGGGGAGCTGTTTTTT. Protein: CASSPGLTGELFF.

The chain recombines TRBV30 with TRBJ2-7, with D maybe TRBD1 (6 bases). Trimming removed 4 bases from V and 6 bases from J, with 13 bases in between. The germline CDR1 and CDR2 sequences are GTSNPN and SVGIG (reference sequence). The CDR3 runs 12 residues. The CDR3 reads CAWTASGAEQYF. Here the CDR3 DNA reads TGTGCCTGGACCGCCTCAGGGGCCGAGCAGTACTTC.

The chain employs TRBV30 and TRBJ2-1, with TRBD2 matching 8 bases. CDR3 length: 16 amino acids. The V and J ends lost 3 bases and 7 bases, in that order; junction bases with no gene match: 14. Germline V CDR1 and CDR2: GTSNPN, SVGIG (reference sequence). CDR3 nucleotides: TGTGCCTGGAGATCGCATTCGGGACTAGTAACGAATGAGCAGTTCTTC. This codes for CAWRSHSGLVTNEQFF.

The chain uses TRBV4-2 and TRBJ1-2; a possible D gene is TRBD1 (6 bases). The CDR3 spans 15 residues. Germline V lookup: CDR1 LGHNA, CDR2 YNFKEQ. Trimming removed 3 bases at V and 1 base at J, with 12 bases between. CDR3 amino acids: CASSQSGQLNYGYTF. Here the CDR3 DNA reads TGTGCCAGCAGCCAGTCCGGACAGCTTAACTATGGCTACACCTTC.

Only a few counts were recorded for this clone. V and J are TRBV4-1 and TRBJ1-1; 7 positions agree with TRBD1. Trimming at V came to 4 bases and at J to 4 bases, leaving 12 bases not matched to a gene. The germline V gene encodes CDR1 MGHRA and CDR2 YSYEKL. The CDR3 extends over 16 amino acids. CDR3 coding DNA: TGCGCCAGCAGCCCCAGGGGGTGGGGTCGAGGCACTGAAGCTTTCTTT. Protein product: CASSPRGWGRGTEAFF.